The entry below describes one T cell receptor (beta chain). The CDR3 has 16 amino acids. Germline CDR1 reads SGHKS; CDR2 reads YYEKEE (reference sequence). The V gene end was trimmed by 6 bases and the J gene end by 0 bases; junction bases not matched to a gene: 9. The record originates from a study of T cell responses to AZD1222 COVID-19 vaccine. Produced via immunoSEQ multiplex PCR; TCRdb's table is partial and in-frame only. The sample includes about 110,000 clones, more than 70% of them seen just once. The rearrangement uses TRBV5-5 and TRBJ2-1; TRBD1 agrees at 7 bases. The source is an adult in good health. This specimen was peripheral blood, taken on day 0 of MenACWY control vaccination. CDR3 in amino acids: CASTPEGQSSYNEQFF. The CDR3 DNA reads TGTGCCAGCACCCCAGAGGGACAGAGCTCCTACAATGAGCAGTTCTTC.